The 21 T cell receptor beta chains listed next were all sequenced from one sample in a study of blood T cell repertoires in COVID-19. Clones were sequenced by immunoSEQ multiplex PCR, and TCRdb holds only the in-frame ones, with some missing. The sample shows approximately 320,000 clones, over 75% of them seen only once. Sequenced: peripheral blood. Receptors were obtained from a human donor in a cohort sampled during active COVID-19.

The V gene is TRBV5-4, the J gene TRBJ1-2; the D gene is possibly TRBD1 (5 bases). CDR1 and CDR2 from the germline V gene are SGHNT and YYREEE (reference sequence). V lost 4 bases and J 6 bases, leaving 16 bases between the germline ends. The CDR3 is 14 residues long. CDR3 sequence reads: CASSLRWGGDGYTF. DNA of the CDR3: TGTGCCAGCAGCCTCCGATGGGGGGGGGATGGCTACACCTTC.

This clone was counted a single time. The chain employs TRBV27 and TRBJ2-1, with D tentatively TRBD2 (7 bases). CDR1 and CDR2 from the germline V gene are MNHEY and SMNVEV (reference sequence). The CDR3 loop spans 17 amino acids. The V end lost 2 bases, the J end lost 9 bases, and 23 bases lay between the germline ends. The CDR3 coding sequence is TGTGCCAGCAGTTTAGTTGGGGGGGCGAGGGCTGCGGCTGAGCAGTTCTTC. It codes for CASSLVGGARAAAEQFF.

This chain links TRBV2 with TRBJ1-5; 9 bases line up with TRBD1. Germline V CDR1 and CDR2: SNHLY, FYNNEI. V lost 4 bases and J lost 2; bases outside the gene matches: 6. This CDR3 is 16 amino acids long. The CDR3 sequence is CASSVADRGGNQPQHF. The CDR3, as DNA: TGTGCCAGCAGTGTGGCGGACAGGGGAGGCAATCAGCCCCAGCATTTT. Supplemented by reference TRBV2 and TRBJ1-5, the full variable domain reads EPEVTQTPSHQVTQMGQEVILRCVPISNHLYFYWYRQILGQKVEFLVSFYNNEISEKSEIFDDQFSVERPDGSNFTLKIRSTKLEDSAMYFCASSVADRGGNQPQHFGDGTRLSIL.

J is TRBJ2-3 and V is TRBV30; possibly TRBD1 for D (5 bases). Trimming pared 7 bases from V and 8 bases from J, leaving 13 bases between. Germline CDR1 GTSNPN, CDR2 SVGIG (reference sequence). The length of the CDR3 is 11 residues. CDR3 nucleotide sequence: TGTGCCTTACAGGTGAAAATTACGCAGTATTTT. It translates to CALQVKITQYF.

This chain uses TRBV19 with TRBJ1-5; 8 nucleotides align to TRBD1. This CDR3 region has 15 residues. Unmatched junction bases numbered 6, after V lost 6 bases and J lost 2 bases. Germline V gene data show CDR1 as LNHDA and CDR2 as SQIVND (reference sequence). CDR3 sequence: CASRQQGGGNQPQHF. CDR3 coding DNA: TGTGCCAGTAGGCAACAGGGGGGCGGCAATCAGCCCCAGCATTTT.

This clone was seen only a few times. The V gene is TRBV19, the J gene TRBJ1-5, with 7 bases fitting TRBD1. The germline gives CDR1 LNHDA, CDR2 SQIVND (reference sequence). This CDR3 region has 14 residues. The ends lost 8 bases at V and 3 bases at J; junction bases unmatched: 7. The CDR3 is CASRGQVINQPQHF. The CDR3 nucleotides are TGTGCCAGTCGAGGACAGGTTATCAATCAGCCCCAGCATTTT.

The chain joins TRBV2 to TRBJ1-2; no definite D call. Trimming shortened V by 6 bases and J by 8 bases, and 16 bases separated the two germline ends. The CDR3 contains 13 residues. The germline gives CDR1 SNHLY, CDR2 FYNNEI. In nucleotides, the CDR3 is TGTGCCAGCAGCCCCGGGAGGTTTGGCGGCTACACCTTC. Its protein product is CASSPGRFGGYTF.

V usage is TRBV9 and J usage is TRBJ2-7; 8 positions agree with TRBD1. The germline V gene encodes CDR1 SGDLS and CDR2 YYNGEE. The CDR3 has 14 residues. Trimming removed 4 bases from V and 7 bases from J; junction bases left unmatched: 10. CDR3 in amino acids: CASSPQGAPKEQYF. CDR3 in DNA: TGTGCCAGCAGCCCCCAGGGGGCCCCTAAGGAGCAGTACTTC.

This chain connects TRBV2 to TRBJ2-7; 7 bases map to TRBD2. The germline gives CDR1 SNHLY, CDR2 FYNNEI. This CDR3 contains 14 residues. Trimming at V came to 7 bases and at J to 4 bases, leaving 10 bases not matched to a gene. The CDR3 is CASTPGGSSYEQYF. CDR3 nucleotides: TGTGCCAGCACCCCCGGCGGGAGTAGTTACGAGCAGTACTTC.

This clone was recorded a few times. CDR3 sequence (DNA): TGTGCCAGCAGCCGCGGACAGGGGTACGAGCAGTACTTC. This gives the protein CASSRGQGYEQYF. The V call is TRBV7-8, the J call TRBJ2-7; 9 nucleotides line up with TRBD1. Germline V gene lookup returns CDR1 SGHVS and CDR2 FQNEAQ. After removal of 5 bases from V and 4 bases from J, the junction contained 3 bases not matched to a gene. The CDR3 extends over 13 amino acids.

Only one count was recorded for this clone. V gene TRBV7-6 combines with J gene TRBJ2-1, with 10 bases fitting TRBD1. V was pared by 0 bases and J by 6 bases, with 11 bases of the junction left unmatched. CDR1 is SGHVS, CDR2 FNYEAQ, per germline. CDR3 length equals 18 residues. CDR3 bases: TGTGCCAGCAGCTTAGCTCCCCGGACAGGGGGTTTTATCAATGAGCAGTTCTTC. Protein sequence: CASSLAPRTGGFINEQFF.

This chain uses TRBV24-1 with TRBJ2-5, with 7 bases aligning to TRBD1. The trim removed 1 base at V and 5 bases at J, leaving 6 bases unmatched. Germline V CDR1 and CDR2: KGHDR, SFDVKD. The CDR3 spans 15 residues. The CDR3 protein is CATSDLGGREETQYF. CDR3 DNA: TGTGCCACCAGTGATTTAGGGGGCAGGGAGGAGACCCAGTACTTC.

This chain links TRBV29-1 with TRBJ2-3; TRBD1 agrees at 12 bases. V was pared by 7 bases and J by 6 bases, with 8 bases of the junction left unmatched. The germline CDR1 and CDR2 sequences are SQVTM and ANQGSEA. The CDR3 length is 14 residues. The CDR3 region is CSGTGTGGWDTQYF. As DNA, the CDR3 is TGCAGCGGTACCGGGACAGGGGGCTGGGATACGCAGTATTTT.

The chain carries TRBV29-1 and TRBJ2-1, with D tentatively TRBD1 (6 bases). Trimming took off 6 bases at V and 0 bases at J, with 9 bases between the two ends. Germline lookup yields CDR1 SQVTM and CDR2 ANQGSEA. The CDR3 is 13 amino acids. This chain's CDR3 is CSVGQRSYNEQFF. In DNA form, the CDR3 reads TGCAGCGTCGGACAGCGCTCCTACAATGAGCAGTTCTTC.

The chain has TRBV20-1 and TRBJ2-3; no definite D call. Germline loops: CDR1 DFQATT, CDR2 SNEGSKA (reference sequence). V lost 3 bases, J lost 5 bases, and 6 bases lay in between. This CDR3 spans 11 amino acids. The CDR3 nucleotides are TGCAGTGCTAGTTTTAGAGATACGCAGTATTTT. Translating it yields CSASFRDTQYF.

There are a few counts of this clone. V usage is TRBV13 and J usage is TRBJ1-2, with a weak D call TRBD1 (5 bases). Deletions cut 3 bases from V and 2 bases from J, with 10 bases between. Germline CDR1 and CDR2: PRHDT and FYEKMQ (reference sequence). CDR3 length equals 14 residues. This CDR3 is CASSFQGSNYGYTF. CDR3 coding DNA: TGTGCCAGCAGCTTTCAGGGCTCCAACTATGGCTACACCTTC.

The V and J genes are TRBV27 and TRBJ2-2; D is uncertain. The ends were cut back, 3 bases at V and 2 bases at J, with 7 bases in the middle. Germline CDR1 and CDR2: MNHEY and SMNVEV (reference sequence). This CDR3 spans 14 amino acids. The CDR3 DNA reads as TGTGCCAGCAGTTTCACAGCCAACACCGGGGAGCTGTTTTTT. Translating gives CASSFTANTGELFF.

This rearrangement joins TRBV23-1 to TRBJ1-1; D uncertain. TRBV23-1 is identified as an open reading frame with a role that is uncertain. Deletions cut 7 bases from V and 5 bases from J, with 8 bases between. The CDR3 is 11 amino acids. In DNA, the CDR3 is TGCGCCAGCATTGCGGGGACTGAAGCTTTCTTT. This sequence encodes CASIAGTEAFF.

This rearrangement joins TRBV4-2 to TRBJ1-1; weak D call: TRBD1 (5 bases). The CDR3 runs 14 residues. V was cut by 4 bases and J by 1 base, with 10 bases left in between. From germline, CDR1 is LGHNA and CDR2 YNFKEQ. The CDR3 region is CASSLLGGNTEAFF. The CDR3 region has the DNA TGTGCCAGCAGCCTCCTGGGGGGGAACACTGAAGCTTTCTTT.

The chain uses TRBV6-5 and TRBJ2-5; a weak D match, TRBD2 (6 bases). CDR1 and CDR2 (germline): MNHEY, SVGAGI. This CDR3 is built from 12 residues. V lost 5 bases and J 3 bases, leaving 7 bases between the germline ends. The CDR3 region has the DNA TGTGCCAGCAGTACGGGGGAAGAGACCCAGTACTTC. It encodes CASSTGEETQYF.

The chain carries TRBV6-5 and TRBJ2-7; 8 bases match TRBD1. Trimming removed 7 bases from V and 3 bases from J; junction bases left unmatched: 8. The CDR3 is 14 residues long. Per germline, CDR1 MNHEY and CDR2 SVGAGI. The CDR3 region has the DNA TGTGCCAGCACAAGACAGGGGAACTTCTACGAGCAGTACTTC. It translates to CASTRQGNFYEQYF.